These T cell receptor beta chains were read from a single sample in a study of T cells after yellow fever vaccination. MiXCR, applied by TCRdb to the 5' RACE reads, yields one record per CDR3 protein. The table records about 630,000 distinct CDR3 sequences, about 12% of them present only once. Sequencing was performed on PBMCs, taken on the day of the yellow fever booster vaccination. The receptors were gathered from a man aged 25 to 40 who received the YFV17D yellow fever vaccine. CDR3s leave out the opening cysteine and the closing phenylalanine or tryptophan. Rows give clone size only sometimes, using once, few, many, or a class for an expanded clone.

CDR3 protein | V gene | clone size | J gene
ASSQTGGSFVQPQH | TRBV5-6 | few | TRBJ1-5
SVEGGQRDIQY | TRBV29-1 | few | TRBJ2-4
AISEWDRGGHNEQF | TRBV10-3 | many | TRBJ2-1
ASSWSTGVFPGELF | TRBV5-1 | . | TRBJ2-2
ASSLSLAGGNEQY | TRBV7-9 | . | TRBJ2-7
AISVLAGRETQY | TRBV10-3 | few | TRBJ2-5
ASSLEAGGGNQPQH | TRBV5-1 | few | TRBJ1-5
ASSLGGGDYNEQF | TRBV5-4 | many | TRBJ2-1
ASSAGTGALNQPQH | TRBV9 | few | TRBJ1-5
ATSETGRSETQY | TRBV24-1 | few | TRBJ2-5
SVGAGAGIDTQY | TRBV29-1 | . | TRBJ2-3
ASSTGTLTTYEQY | TRBV6-5 | few | TRBJ2-7
ASSHSSSGRASSYNEQF | TRBV4-3 | few | TRBJ2-1
ASSRGPGGDTQY | TRBV7-2 | . | TRBJ2-3
ASSLGAGMVETQY | TRBV5-6 | few | TRBJ2-5
ASSPSLAGVYNEQF | TRBV18 | . | TRBJ2-1
ASSSPGTGYEQY | TRBV7-9 | . | TRBJ2-7
ASSFSGNGNQPQH | TRBV28 | once | TRBJ1-5
ASSLSRGVTYEQY | TRBV7-2 | . | TRBJ2-7
AWSRYTDTQY | TRBV30 | . | TRBJ2-3
ATSDGLVKTQY | TRBV24-1 | few | TRBJ2-5
ASSYSADNEQF | TRBV6-5 | . | TRBJ2-1
ASSSTSRTEAF | TRBV19 | . | TRBJ1-1
ASSVSASYEQY | TRBV2 | once | TRBJ2-7
ASVGGAFGANVLT | TRBV30 | few | TRBJ2-6
ASSLGGRAF | TRBV7-2 | . | TRBJ2-1
SAREHRDSDNEQF | TRBV20-1 | many | TRBJ2-1
SVGSGPIYEQY | TRBV29-1 | many | TRBJ2-7
ASSQHMGTTTQETQY | TRBV4-3 | . | TRBJ2-5
ASSWAAEGEQY | TRBV6-6 | few | TRBJ2-7
AIRVATGRGSYNEQF | TRBV10-3 | . | TRBJ2-1
ASSKGYRGLAGLEQF | TRBV21-1 | . | TRBJ2-1
ASSFPGQGTDTQY | TRBV7-2 | many | TRBJ2-3
SAPTNDGYT | TRBV29-1 | few | TRBJ1-2
ATSRDPGGYEQY | TRBV15 | few | TRBJ2-7
ASSPRTGKNEQF | TRBV18 | few | TRBJ2-1
ASSLPDSHSYEQY | TRBV7-2 | . | TRBJ2-7
ASSFGLAGDGNEQF | TRBV5-1 | . | TRBJ2-1
ASSLFRNTIY | TRBV12-3/TRBV12-4 | few | TRBJ1-3
ASSLRGAGGTDTQY | TRBV7-2 | few | TRBJ2-3
SARIVERGEADTQY | TRBV20-1 | few | TRBJ2-3
ASSLGLGFDTQY | TRBV11-2 | . | TRBJ2-3